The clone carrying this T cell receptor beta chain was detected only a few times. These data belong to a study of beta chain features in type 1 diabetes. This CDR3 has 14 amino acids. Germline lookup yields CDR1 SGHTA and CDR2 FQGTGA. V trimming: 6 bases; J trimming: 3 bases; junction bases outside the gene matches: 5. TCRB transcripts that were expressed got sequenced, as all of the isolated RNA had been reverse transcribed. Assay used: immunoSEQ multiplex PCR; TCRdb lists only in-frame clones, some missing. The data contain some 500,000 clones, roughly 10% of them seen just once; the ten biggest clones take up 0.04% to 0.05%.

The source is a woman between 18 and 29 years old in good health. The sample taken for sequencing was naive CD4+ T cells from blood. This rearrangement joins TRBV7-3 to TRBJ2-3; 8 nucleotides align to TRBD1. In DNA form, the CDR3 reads TGTGCCAGCAGAGACACAGGGGGGACAGATACGCAGTATTTT. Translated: CASRDTGGTDTQYF.